What follows is one T cell receptor beta chain and its context. Seattle-derived patients entered the study during active infection and were followed longitudinally. After removal of 0 bases from V and 6 bases from J, the junction contained 8 bases not matched to a gene. Germline V gives CDR1 MGHRA, CDR2 YSYEKL. This CDR3 comprises 16 residues. This sample is drawn from a study of blood T cell repertoires in COVID-19. Study-level information: Nucleic acid was either cDNA or gDNA, and it came from T cells, B-cell-depleted T cells, or PBMCs.

Clones were read by immunoSEQ multiplex PCR, and TCRdb kept only the in-frame ones, dropping some. The sample holds 180,000 or so clones, about 85% seen once. The clonotype originates from a person in their 70s with COVID-19, enrolled during active disease. The rearrangement uses TRBV4-1 and TRBJ2-7; TRBD2 matches at 10 bases. Sequenced input: peripheral blood. CDR3 nucleotide sequence: TGCGCCAGCAGCCAAGAGGGGCTAGCGGGAGTGGTCGAGCAGTACTTC. Protein: CASSQEGLAGVVEQYF.